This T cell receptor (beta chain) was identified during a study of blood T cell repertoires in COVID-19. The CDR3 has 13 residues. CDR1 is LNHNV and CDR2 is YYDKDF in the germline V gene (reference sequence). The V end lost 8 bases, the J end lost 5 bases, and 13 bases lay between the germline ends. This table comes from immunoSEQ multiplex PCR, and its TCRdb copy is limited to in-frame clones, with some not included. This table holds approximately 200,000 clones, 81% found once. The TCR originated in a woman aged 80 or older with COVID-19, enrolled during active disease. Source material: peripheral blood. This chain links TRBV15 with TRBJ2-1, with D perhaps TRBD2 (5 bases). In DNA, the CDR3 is TGTGCCACCGCACCAGGACTCAACAATGAGCAGTTCTTC. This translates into CATAPGLNNEQFF.